This T cell receptor (beta chain) was sequenced during a study of blood T cell repertoires in COVID-19. As processed by the authors: For nucleated cells, counts were estimated from reference gene primer amplification. This table comes from immunoSEQ multiplex PCR, and its TCRdb copy is limited to in-frame clones, with some not included. For V, J and clone size, that table is used; D and trimming come from the DNA. The sample records fewer than 650,000 clones, around 90% being singletons. This CDR3 is built from 13 residues. Trimming left V 5 bases short and J 3 bases short, with 10 bases between. Germline V CDR1 and CDR2: MDHEN, SYDVKM. A Seattle source enrolled patients during active infection and followed them longitudinally.

This TCR came from a woman in her fifties or sixties with COVID-19, enrolled during active disease. Input material: peripheral blood. The V gene is TRBV28, the J gene TRBJ1-2; the D gene is possibly TRBD1 (6 bases). The CDR3 coding sequence is TGTGCCAGCAGTCCACAGGGTGACTATGGCTACACCTTC. This sequence encodes CASSPQGDYGYTF.